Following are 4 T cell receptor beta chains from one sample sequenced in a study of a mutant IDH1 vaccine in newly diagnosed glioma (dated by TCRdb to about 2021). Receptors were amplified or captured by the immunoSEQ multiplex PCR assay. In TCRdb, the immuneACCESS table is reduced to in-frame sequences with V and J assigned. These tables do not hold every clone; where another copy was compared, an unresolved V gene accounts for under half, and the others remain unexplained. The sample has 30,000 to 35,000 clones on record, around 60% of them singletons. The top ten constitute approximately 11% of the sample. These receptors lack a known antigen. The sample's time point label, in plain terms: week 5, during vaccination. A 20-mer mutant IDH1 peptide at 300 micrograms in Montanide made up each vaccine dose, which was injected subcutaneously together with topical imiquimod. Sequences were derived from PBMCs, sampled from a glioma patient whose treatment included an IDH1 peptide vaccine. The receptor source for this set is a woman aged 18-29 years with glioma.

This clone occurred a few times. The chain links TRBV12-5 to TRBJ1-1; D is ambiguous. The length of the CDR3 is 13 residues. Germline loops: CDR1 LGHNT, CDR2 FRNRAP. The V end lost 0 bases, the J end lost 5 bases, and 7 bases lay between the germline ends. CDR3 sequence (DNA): TGTGCTAGTGGTTTGGTTTCGGGGACTGAAGCTTTCTTT. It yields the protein CASGLVSGTEAFF.

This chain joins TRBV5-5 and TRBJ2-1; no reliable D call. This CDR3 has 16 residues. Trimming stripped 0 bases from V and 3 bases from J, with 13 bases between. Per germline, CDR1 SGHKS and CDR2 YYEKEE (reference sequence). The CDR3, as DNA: TGTGCCAGCAGCTTGGGGTTGTCCCAGCTCTACAATGAGCAGTTCTTC. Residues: CASSLGLSQLYNEQFF.

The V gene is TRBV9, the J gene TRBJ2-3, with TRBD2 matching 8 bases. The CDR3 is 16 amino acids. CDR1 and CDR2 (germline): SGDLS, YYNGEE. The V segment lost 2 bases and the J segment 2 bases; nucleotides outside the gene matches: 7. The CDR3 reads CASSVGAGALTDTQYF. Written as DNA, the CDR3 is TGTGCCAGCAGCGTCGGAGCGGGAGCCCTCACAGATACGCAGTATTTT.

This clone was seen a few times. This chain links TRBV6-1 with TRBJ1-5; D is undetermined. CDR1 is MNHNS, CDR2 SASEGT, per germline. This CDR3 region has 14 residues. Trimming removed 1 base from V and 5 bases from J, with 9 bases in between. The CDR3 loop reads CASSEEVAHQPQHF. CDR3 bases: TGTGCCAGCAGTGAAGAGGTGGCGCATCAGCCCCAGCATTTT.